This record looks at one TCR beta chain sequence and its context. In its sample, this clonotype was seen many times. What this receptor recognizes is not known. No much larger clonotype is one base removed from it; base qualities were not supplied. Library construction relied on 5' RACE. Data came from a NextSeq 500. The TCR library protocol attached unique molecular identifiers to individual cDNA molecules to correct for sequencing error and PCR bias. TCR alpha and beta chains were both sequenced, and the abundances of alpha and beta sequences in each sample were closely correlated with each other. The original pipeline was this. Decombinator V4 was used to annotate TCR sequences for V gene, J gene and CDR3. TCRs were defined as expanded if a significant change between any two time points was detected under a Poisson model with p below 0.0001. TCR abundances were normalised to the total number of TCRs sequenced in each sample and reported as counts per million. TRAV1-2 paired with TRAJ12, TRAJ20 or TRAJ33 defined MAIT TCRs, while TRAV10 paired with TRAJ18 defined iNKT TCRs. VDJdb, accessed on 1 November 2021, was searched for TCRs annotated for CMV, EBV and SARS-CoV-2, and TCRs annotated for more than one antigen were excluded. TCRdb reworked the public reads: Q25 trimming with fastp, MiXCR clone assembly, productive beta chains retained. Under each unique CDR3 protein, matching rows form one entry showing the most common genes and DNA. These V and J calls derive from TCRdb rather than the authors' analysis. In all, the sample holds roughly 30,000 distinct CDR3 sequences, and about 5% of those were seen once. Around 10% of the sample goes to the ten largest clones.

Counted from cysteine to phenylalanine, this CDR3 has 13 amino acids. Just the 39-base CDR3 DNA is kept, in frame starting at base 1. For CDR1 and CDR2, the germline V gene (reference sequence) lists GTSNPN and SVGIG. The V end loses 1 base and the J end loses 2 bases, and a stretch of 6 bases separates them. This sample stems from a study of early T cells in non-severe SARS-CoV-2 infection (dated by TCRdb to 2020 to 2022). Regarding the complete study: Because TCR sequencing relied on bulk RNA taken from unsorted whole blood, pairing of alpha and beta chains was not possible. The paper as a whole reports these results and caveats: VDJdb matching was skewed toward anti-spike CD8 responses, so virus-specific expansions were likely underestimated and private and CD4 specificities were missed.

This was a case-control study nested in a cohort of healthcare workers in London, UK, who had nasopharyngeal swab PCR tests and blood samples taken every week. Healthcare workers were recruited between 23 and 31 March 2020, during the week of the UK lockdown, and were followed weekly for up to 16 weeks. The clonotype originates from an adult who was a healthcare worker with PCR-confirmed SARS-CoV-2 infection or an uninfected control (not recorded which). The sequencing input was whole blood. The chain is assembled from TRBV30 and TRBJ2-4; the D gene cannot be named for sure. This receptor carries the CDR3 CAWSGLPKNIQYF. The sequence in DNA is TGTGCCTGGAGTGGATTACCCAAAAACATTCAGTACTTC.